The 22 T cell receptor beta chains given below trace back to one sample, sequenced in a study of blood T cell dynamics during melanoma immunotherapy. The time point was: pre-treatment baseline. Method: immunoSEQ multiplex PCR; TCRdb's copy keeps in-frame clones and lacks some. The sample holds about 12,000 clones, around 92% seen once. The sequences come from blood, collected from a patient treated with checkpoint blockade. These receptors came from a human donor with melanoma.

Here the CDR3 DNA reads TGTGCCAGCAGCCCAAGCCTTCTCTCCTACAATGAGCAGTTCTTC. It encodes CASSPSLLSYNEQFF. The J gene is TRBJ2-1, the V gene TRBV11-2, with D unresolved. The V end lost 5 bases, the J end lost 0 bases, and 11 bases lay between the germline ends. Germline CDR1 reads SGHAT; CDR2 reads FQNNGV. The CDR3 runs to 15 residues.

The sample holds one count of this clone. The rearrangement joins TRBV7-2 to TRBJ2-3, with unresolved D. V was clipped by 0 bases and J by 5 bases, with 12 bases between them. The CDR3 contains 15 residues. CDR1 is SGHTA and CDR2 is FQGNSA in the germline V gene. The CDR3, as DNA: TGTGCCAGCAGCTTAGCTGGCAGATCACAAGATACGCAGTATTTT. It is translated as CASSLAGRSQDTQYF.

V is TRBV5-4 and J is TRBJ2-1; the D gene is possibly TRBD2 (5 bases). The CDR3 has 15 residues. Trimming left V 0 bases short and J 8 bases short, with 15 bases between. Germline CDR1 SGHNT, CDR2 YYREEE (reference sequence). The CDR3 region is CASSLALGVSDEQFF. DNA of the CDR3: TGTGCCAGCAGCTTGGCCCTGGGAGTCAGCGATGAGCAGTTCTTC.

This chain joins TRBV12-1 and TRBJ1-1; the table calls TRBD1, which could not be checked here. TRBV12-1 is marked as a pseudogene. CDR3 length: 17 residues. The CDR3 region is CASSDKGQGVCNTEAFF. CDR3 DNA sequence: TGTGCCAGCAGCGACAAAGGACAGGGGGTTTGCAACACTGAAGCTTTCTTT.

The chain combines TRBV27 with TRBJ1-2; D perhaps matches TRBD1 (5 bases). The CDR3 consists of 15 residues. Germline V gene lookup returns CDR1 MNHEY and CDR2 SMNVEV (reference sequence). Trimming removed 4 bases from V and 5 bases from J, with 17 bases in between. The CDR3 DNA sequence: TGTGCCAGCAGTTCCGGGGCGGGAGGAGCTTATGGCTACACCTTC. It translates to CASSSGAGGAYGYTF.

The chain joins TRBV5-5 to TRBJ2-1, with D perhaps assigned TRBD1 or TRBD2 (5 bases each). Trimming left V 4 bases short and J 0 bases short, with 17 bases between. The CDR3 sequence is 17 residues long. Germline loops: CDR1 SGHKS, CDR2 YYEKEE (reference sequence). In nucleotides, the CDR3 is TGTGCCAGCAGCCCGGTGGGGGTGCGGAGCTCCTACAATGAGCAGTTCTTC. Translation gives CASSPVGVRSSYNEQFF.

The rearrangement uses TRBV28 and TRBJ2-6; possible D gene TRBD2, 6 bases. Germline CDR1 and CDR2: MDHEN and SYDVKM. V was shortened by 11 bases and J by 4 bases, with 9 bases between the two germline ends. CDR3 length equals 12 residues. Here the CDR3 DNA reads TGTGCCCGCCGGGGGGGGGCCAACGTCCTGACTTTC. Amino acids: CARRGGANVLTF.

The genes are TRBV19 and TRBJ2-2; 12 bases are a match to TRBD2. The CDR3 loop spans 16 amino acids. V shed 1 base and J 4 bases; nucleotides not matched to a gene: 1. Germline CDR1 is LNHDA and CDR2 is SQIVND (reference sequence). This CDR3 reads CASSIGLAGVTGELFF. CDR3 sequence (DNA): TGTGCCAGTAGTATAGGACTAGCGGGAGTCACCGGGGAGCTGTTTTTT.

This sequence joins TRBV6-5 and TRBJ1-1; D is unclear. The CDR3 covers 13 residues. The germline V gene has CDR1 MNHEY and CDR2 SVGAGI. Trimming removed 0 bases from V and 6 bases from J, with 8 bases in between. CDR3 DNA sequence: TGTGCCAGCAGTTACTCCAACCGACCTGAAGCTTTCTTT. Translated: CASSYSNRPEAFF.

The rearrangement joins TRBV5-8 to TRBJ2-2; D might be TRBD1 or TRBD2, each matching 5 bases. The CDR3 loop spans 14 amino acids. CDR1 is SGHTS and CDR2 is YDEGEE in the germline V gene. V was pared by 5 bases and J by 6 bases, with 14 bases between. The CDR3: CASRPPGTAGELFF. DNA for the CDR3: TGTGCCAGCAGGCCCCCCGGGACGGCCGGGGAGCTGTTTTTT. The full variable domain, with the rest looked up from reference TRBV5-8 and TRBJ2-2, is EAGVTQSPTHLIKTRGQQATLRCSPISGHTSVYWYQQALGLGLQFLLWYDEGEERNRGNFPPRFSGRQFPNYSSELNVNALELEDSALYLCASRPPGTAGELFFGEGSRLTVL.

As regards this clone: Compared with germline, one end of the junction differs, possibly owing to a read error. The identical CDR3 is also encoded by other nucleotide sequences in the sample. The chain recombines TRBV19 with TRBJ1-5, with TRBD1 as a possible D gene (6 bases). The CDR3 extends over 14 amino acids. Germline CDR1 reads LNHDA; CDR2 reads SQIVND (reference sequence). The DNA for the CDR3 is TGTGCCAGTAGCGTAAGGGGGAGGAATCAGCCCCAACATTTT. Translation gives CASSVRGRNQPQHF.

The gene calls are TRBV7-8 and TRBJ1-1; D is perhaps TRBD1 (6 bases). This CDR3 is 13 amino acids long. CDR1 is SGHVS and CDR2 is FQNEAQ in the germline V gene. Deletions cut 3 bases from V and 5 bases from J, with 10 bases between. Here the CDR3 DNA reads TGTGCCAGCAGCTTGACAGGCGGGACTGAAGCTTTCTTT. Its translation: CASSLTGGTEAFF.

This chain's CDR3 is CASSERLAGAGDTQYF. The CDR3 DNA follows: TGTGCCAGCAGTGAAAGGCTAGCGGGAGCTGGAGATACGCAGTATTTT. The gene calls are TRBV2 and TRBJ2-3; 10 positions agree with TRBD2. This CDR3 is built from 16 residues. The germline CDR1 and CDR2 sequences are SNHLY and FYNNEI. V shed 2 bases and J 5 bases; nucleotides not matched to a gene: 7.

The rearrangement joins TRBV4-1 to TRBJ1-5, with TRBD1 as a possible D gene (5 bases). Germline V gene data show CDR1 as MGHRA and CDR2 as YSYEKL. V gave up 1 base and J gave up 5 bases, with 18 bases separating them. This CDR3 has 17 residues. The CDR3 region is CASSQAAPNRSYQPQHF. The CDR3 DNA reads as TGCGCCAGCAGCCAAGCCGCCCCTAACAGGTCATATCAGCCCCAGCATTTT.

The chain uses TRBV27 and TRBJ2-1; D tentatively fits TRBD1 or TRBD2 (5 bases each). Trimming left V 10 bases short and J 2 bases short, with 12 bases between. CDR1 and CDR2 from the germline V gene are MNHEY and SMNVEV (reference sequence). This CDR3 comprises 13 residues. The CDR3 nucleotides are TGTGCCACCATGGTGGGACCCTACAATGAGCAGTTCTTC. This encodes CATMVGPYNEQFF.

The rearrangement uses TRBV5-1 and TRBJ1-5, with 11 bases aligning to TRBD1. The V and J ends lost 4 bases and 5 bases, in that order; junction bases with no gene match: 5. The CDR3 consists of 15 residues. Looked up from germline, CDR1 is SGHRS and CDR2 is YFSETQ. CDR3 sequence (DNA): TGCGCCAGCAGCGCGGGACAGGGGGGGGATCAGCCCCAGCATTTT. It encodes CASSAGQGGDQPQHF.

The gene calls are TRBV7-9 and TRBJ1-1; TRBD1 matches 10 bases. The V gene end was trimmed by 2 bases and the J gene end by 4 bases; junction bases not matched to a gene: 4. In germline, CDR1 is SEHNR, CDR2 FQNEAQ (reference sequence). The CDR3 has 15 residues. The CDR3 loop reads CASSLFRDRGTEAFF. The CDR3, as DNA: TGTGCCAGCAGCTTATTCCGGGACAGGGGCACTGAAGCTTTCTTT.

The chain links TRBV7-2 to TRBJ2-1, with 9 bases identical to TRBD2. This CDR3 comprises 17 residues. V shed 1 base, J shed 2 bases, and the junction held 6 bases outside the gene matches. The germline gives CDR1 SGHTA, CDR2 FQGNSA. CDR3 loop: CASSLGRGLAAYNEQFF. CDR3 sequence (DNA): TGTGCCAGCAGCTTAGGCCGGGGACTAGCAGCCTACAATGAGCAGTTCTTC.

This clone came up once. As DNA, the CDR3 is TGTGCCAGCAGCGTAGGCGCGGGGCAAAGCTCCTACAATGAGCAGTTCTTC. It encodes CASSVGAGQSSYNEQFF. The genes are TRBV9 and TRBJ2-1, with TRBD2 as a possible D gene (6 bases). In germline, CDR1 is SGDLS, CDR2 YYNGEE. Deletions cut 0 bases from V and 0 bases from J, with 13 bases between. The CDR3 loop spans 17 amino acids.

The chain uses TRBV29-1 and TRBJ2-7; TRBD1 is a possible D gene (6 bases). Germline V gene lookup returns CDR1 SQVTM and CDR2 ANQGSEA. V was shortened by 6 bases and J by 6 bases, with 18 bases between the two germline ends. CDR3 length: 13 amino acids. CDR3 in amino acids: CSVGVGADGEQYF. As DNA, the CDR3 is TGCAGCGTCGGCGTGGGGGCGGATGGCGAGCAGTACTTC.

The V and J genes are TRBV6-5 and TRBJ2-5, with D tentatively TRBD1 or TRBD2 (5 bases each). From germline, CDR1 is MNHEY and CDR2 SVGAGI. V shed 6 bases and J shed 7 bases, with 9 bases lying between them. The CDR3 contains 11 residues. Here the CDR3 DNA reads TGTGCCAGCAGCCATGGGGGGACCCAGTACTTC. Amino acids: CASSHGGTQYF.

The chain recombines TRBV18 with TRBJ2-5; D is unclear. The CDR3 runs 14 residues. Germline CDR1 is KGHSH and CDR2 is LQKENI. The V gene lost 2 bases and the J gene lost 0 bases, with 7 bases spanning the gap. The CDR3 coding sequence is TGTGCCAGCTCACCATCGCACAACCAAGAGACCCAGTACTTC. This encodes CASSPSHNQETQYF.